This TCR beta chain was captured in a study of blood T cells in healthy people across ages. Trimming cost V 0 bases and J 6 bases, with 10 bases left between them. CDR3 size: 14 residues. Germline-derived CDR1 and CDR2 are SGHRS and YFSETQ. Then a second PCR, running roughly 7 to 11 cycles, was carried out with a sample-barcoded 5' primer and a J-beta primer mix. Each cDNA molecule carried a tag from a template-switch adaptor that contained 12 random nucleotides. TCRdb called the 5' RACE reads again in MiXCR, with one record for every CDR3 protein. Of 870,000 or so distinct CDR3 sequences in the sample, 29% were seen once. Every sample gave at least 5 micrograms of total RNA when it was extracted. Broader study findings: Naive T cell percentage showed a strong correlation with the diversity of TCR beta.

Ten or more counts support this clonotype. The antigen is undetermined. This chain uses TRBV5-1 with TRBJ2-1, with D uncertain. The sample consisted of blood. The clonotype was recovered from a woman at least 80 years old in good health. The CDR3 nucleotides read TGCGCCAGCAGCTTGGTGGTGGGTCTCAATGAGCAGTTCTTC. Translated, it gives CASSLVVGLNEQFF.